The clone carrying this TCR beta chain was picked up a small number of times. Its antigen is as yet unknown. Through template switching, a universal primer site was introduced, and the cDNA contained unique molecular identifiers. A single record per CDR3 protein comes from TCRdb applying MiXCR to the 5' RACE reads. This table holds about 430,000 distinct CDR3 sequences, 18% found once. This sample was taken from a study of identical twins. The V end was cut by 2 bases, the J end by 7 bases, with 10 bases between. The CDR3 has 13 amino acids. Germline CDR1 reads SGHKS; CDR2 reads YYEKEE (reference sequence). Study-level results: Zero-insertion findings could be partly confounded by invariant cells (MAIT and iNKT cells). Cord blood's abundant beta clonotypes had fewer insertions, unlike memory repertoires.

The sequence was collected from a man aged 50 to 60 in good health. The specimen was naive T cells sorted from blood. The chain has TRBV5-5 and TRBJ1-3; the D is unclear. The CDR3 DNA sequence: TGTGCCAGCAGCTTCATGGAGGGTAACACCATATATTTT. Translating it yields CASSFMEGNTIYF.